The clone carrying this T cell receptor (beta chain) was counted a few times. TCR beta CDR3 regions were amplified from RNA transcripts. In the first-round RT-PCR of the TCR CDR3, the HTBI primer set was used. TCRdb redid the calling of the multiplex PCR reads with MiXCR, one entry per CDR3 protein. The profile shows roughly 500,000 distinct CDR3 sequences, approximately 25% of them singletons. The data are from a study of T cells in Graves' hyperthyroidism and ophthalmopathy. V lost 4 bases to trimming and J lost 2 bases, with 14 bases between them. This CDR3 comprises 15 residues. The germline gives CDR1 MGHRA, CDR2 YSYEKL.

V usage is TRBV4-1 and J usage is TRBJ1-1; D remains ambiguous. This TCR was sampled from a woman in her twenties or thirties with Graves' ophthalmopathy. Sequencing used blood. The CDR3 region is CASSRATSGNTEAFF. CDR3 DNA sequence: TGCGCCAGCAGCCGGGCAACATCGGGCAACACTGAAGCTTTCTTT.